The entry below describes one T cell receptor (beta chain). Its antigen target is currently unknown. Nothing much larger sits one base from this clone, and base qualities are not available. The immunoSEQ kit was used, according to the manufacturer's recommendations, to generate TCR beta libraries from genomic DNA. To prepare the libraries, a first multiplex PCR with proprietary primers was run, followed by a second PCR that added unique barcodes, and a bead cleanup was done after each round. A positive control reaction and a negative control reaction, both provided in the kit, were run with every batch of samples. The final libraries were assessed on an Agilent 4200 TapeStation D1000 ScreenTape, pooled by volume, and quantified by qPCR. Sequencing was performed on an Illumina NextSeq500 with a MidOutput 150-cycle cartridge, and 156 Read1 and 15 Index1 cycles were run with kit custom primers. The pooled library was loaded at approximately 0.95 pM with approximately 18% PhiX control spiked in. As for the original processing: Vendor-processed data were analyzed in R, with a clonotype defined as all T cells sharing the same CDR3 nucleotide sequence. For clone abundance analyses, frequencies were normalized to the 10,000 most abundant clones per sample. Public T cell clones, averaging fewer than five per sample, were removed before analysis. Tumor-enriched clonotypes and baseline blood-enriched clonotypes were defined as those with an abundance difference of at least 32-fold between compartments. A beta-binomial differential abundance model was used to identify clonotypes that expanded or contracted between blood time points. Tumor-blood repertoire similarity was measured with the Baroni-Urbani and Buser coefficient, and group comparisons used two-tailed Wilcoxon tests in R. Held by TCRdb, this immuneACCESS table contains in-frame sequences only and omits some clones. Under half of the omission traces to an unresolved V gene where checked; the cause of the rest is unknown. The V and J calls and clone size come from that table; D and trimming were worked out from the DNA. The table for this sample lists 95,000 to 150,000 clones; around 81% of them were counted only once. The leading ten clones occupy around 6.1% of the sample.

Interpreted using the paper, the time point label stands for: blood 2 weeks post-SBRT. This specimen's treatment or condition label, interpreted: 15 Gy SBRT to primary tumor, nephrectomy 4 weeks later. To follow tumor-enriched clonotypes, peripheral blood was collected serially from radiation-treated patients at baseline and again at 2 weeks and 4 weeks after SBRT. Renal cell carcinoma with clear cell pathology was present in all patients. The QIAamp DNA Blood Mini Kit (Qiagen) was used to prepare genomic DNA for TCR sequencing. Only samples passing all quality control checks were included in the analyses. The data originate from a study of radiation and T cells in renal cell carcinoma (dated by TCRdb to the early 2020s). For context, the study as a whole: The samples were obtained from a clinical trial, where primary renal cell carcinomas were treated with 15 Gy stereotactic body radiation therapy and then removed by nephrectomy 4 weeks afterward. TCR beta sequencing covered 50 to 55 samples in total, comprising some 26 tumors and roughly 27 peripheral blood samples. Across all 53 samples, several million unique CDR3 nucleotide sequences encoding roughly 2,800,000 unique CDR3 amino acid sequences were identified. Study-wide conclusions, independent of this receptor: Because pretreatment tumor biopsies were not available, the study could not determine whether clonotypes were already present within the tumor at baseline. Blood repertoire dynamics were not followed beyond 4 weeks after treatment. Effects of radiation dose or scheduling on the TCR repertoire could not be addressed with the single-armed trial design. Top tumor clonotypes rose in blood from baseline to 2 weeks post-radiation, then contracted by 4 weeks, suggesting transient expansion of tumor-resident clones.

The receptor's source is a man aged 50-59 years with renal cell carcinoma. This sample comprised blood, obtained from a patient whose treatment included radiotherapy and nephrectomy.

The nucleotide sequence reads TGTGCCAGTAGCCTATCGGACAGGGGGAAGTATGGCTACACCTTC. The resulting protein is CASSLSDRGKYGYTF. This chain is built from TRBV19 and TRBJ1-2; 10 of the junction bases match TRBD1. V has 6 bases trimmed and J has 5 bases trimmed; junction bases matching no gene number 9. The germline V gene (reference sequence) sets CDR1 to LNHDA and CDR2 to SQIVND. The CDR3 measures 15 amino acids from cysteine to phenylalanine. Just the 45-base CDR3 DNA is kept, in frame starting at base 1.